These 27 T cell receptor beta chains came from one sample sequenced in a study of T cells in Graves' hyperthyroidism and ophthalmopathy. Amplification of TCR beta CDR3 regions used RNA as the template. HTBI primers were the set used in a first-round RT-PCR of the TCR CDR3. TCRdb itself ran the multiplex PCR reads through MiXCR, one entry per CDR3 protein. The profile shows roughly 200,000 distinct CDR3 sequences, about a sixth of them singletons. The sequenced sample was blood. The receptor set was obtained from a woman aged 50 to 60 with Graves' hyperthyroidism.

This clonotype was found many times. The chain recombines TRBV29-1 with TRBJ1-1; D uncertain. Germline V lookup: CDR1 SQVTM, CDR2 ANQGSEA. There are 14 residues in the CDR3. Trimming stripped 5 bases from V and 0 bases from J, with 13 bases between. The CDR3 DNA reads as TGCAGCGTTAAGGAGACAAGGATGAACACTGAAGCTTTCTTT. This gives the protein CSVKETRMNTEAFF.

This clonotype was found a few times. V is TRBV12-3 or TRBV12-4 and J is TRBJ2-7, with D uncertain. The CDR3 is made up of 15 amino acids. Trimming took off 6 bases at V and 0 bases at J, with 15 bases between the two ends. CDR3 residues: CASSPQPGPSYEQYF. The CDR3 DNA reads as TGTGCCAGCAGCCCACAGCCGGGTCCCTCCTACGAGCAGTACTTC.

This chain connects TRBV10-2 to TRBJ1-1; possibly TRBD1 for D (5 bases). CDR3 length: 12 residues. Germline V CDR1 and CDR2: WSHSY, SAAADI. Trimming shortened V by 5 bases and J by 3 bases, and 7 bases separated the two germline ends. The CDR3 DNA is TGCGCCAGCAGTACGGGGCACACTGAAGCTTTCTTT. This encodes CASSTGHTEAFF.

The table lists this clonotype with a few counts. The genes are TRBV7-9 and TRBJ1-2; 7 bases are a match to TRBD1. The junction had 5 bases not matched to a gene; V was cut back by 5 bases and J by 2 bases. The germline CDR1 and CDR2 sequences are SEHNR and FQNEAQ (reference sequence). The CDR3 consists of 14 residues. CDR3 residues: CASSRQGRNYGYTF. The CDR3 DNA sequence: TGTGCCAGCAGCCGACAGGGTCGGAACTATGGCTACACCTTC.

This clonotype appeared many times. The chain carries TRBV18 and TRBJ1-5; TRBD1 agrees at 7 bases. Germline CDR1 is KGHSH and CDR2 is LQKENI. The CDR3 runs to 15 residues. The trim removed 3 bases at V and 1 base at J, leaving 3 bases unmatched. CDR3: CASSPVTGSNQPQHF. The CDR3 DNA is TGTGCCAGCTCACCTGTGACAGGGAGCAATCAGCCCCAGCATTTT.

This clonotype was seen ten or more times. The V gene is TRBV2, the J gene TRBJ2-1; D call uncertain. With 1 base removed from V and 9 bases from J, the gap between germline ends came to 13 bases. The germline V gene has CDR1 SNHLY and CDR2 FYNNEI. The CDR3 covers 14 residues. The CDR3 DNA reads as TGTGCCAGCAGTGAAGGGCAGGATAAGAGTGAGCAGTTCTTC. It specifies CASSEGQDKSEQFF.

This sequence joins TRBV6-9 and TRBJ1-4; no clear D gene. CDR1 is MNHGY, CDR2 SVAAGI, per germline. The CDR3 runs 13 residues. V gave up 4 bases and J gave up 10 bases, with 13 bases separating them. The CDR3 DNA sequence: TGTGCCAGCAGTTTCGAAGGATCGCGAAAACTGTTTTTT. The encoded protein is CASSFEGSRKLFF.

The chain has TRBV7-2 and TRBJ1-2, with a possible D match to TRBD1 (6 bases). Germline loops: CDR1 SGHTA, CDR2 FQGNSA. The CDR3 contains 14 residues. V lost 2 bases to trimming and J lost 1 base, with 8 bases between them. For the CDR3, the DNA is TGTGCCAGCAGCTTACGACAGGTTAACTATGGCTACACCTTC. This gives the protein CASSLRQVNYGYTF. Combining the CDR3 with reference TRBV7-2 and TRBJ1-2 gives the whole variable domain GAGVSQSPSNKVTEKGKDVELRCDPISGHTALYWYRQSLGQGLEFLIYFQGNSAPDKSGLPSDRFSAERTGGSVSTLTIQRTQQEDSAVYLCASSLRQVNYGYTFGSGTRLTVV.

The chain links TRBV18 to TRBJ1-1, with 12 nucleotides matching TRBD1. CDR3 size: 21 residues. Trimming took 3 bases from V and 6 from J; bases not matched to a gene: 23. From germline, CDR1 is KGHSH and CDR2 LQKENI. The CDR3 protein is CASSPRNRDRGRSGGEAEAFF. The CDR3 nucleotides read TGTGCCAGCTCACCGCGGAATCGGGACAGGGGGCGCAGCGGTGGGGAAGCTGAAGCTTTCTTT.

This clonotype occurred many times. The chain couples TRBV11-3 to TRBJ1-1, with a possible D match to TRBD1 (5 bases). The CDR3 is 15 residues long. V was clipped by 0 bases and J by 5 bases, with 13 bases between them. Germline V gene sequence: CDR1 SGHNT, CDR2 YENEEA. Here the CDR3 reads CASSLDRGGGTEAFF. The DNA of the CDR3 is TGTGCCAGCAGCTTAGACCGTGGTGGGGGTACTGAAGCTTTCTTT. The variable domain in full, completed from reference TRBV11-3 and TRBJ1-1, reads EAGVVQSPRYKIIEKKQPVAFWCNPISGHNTLYWYLQNLGQGPELLIRYENEEAVDDSQLPKDRFSAERLKGVDSTLKIQPAELGDSAVYLCASSLDRGGGTEAFFGQGTRLTVV.

The gene calls are TRBV28 and TRBJ2-7, with 8 nucleotides matching TRBD2. Germline loops: CDR1 MDHEN, CDR2 SYDVKM. The CDR3 is 15 residues long. With V trimmed by 5 bases and J by 3 bases, 9 bases remained unmatched. The CDR3 DNA reads TGTGCCAGCAGTCTGGGGGCGGGGGGAGGCTACGAGCAGTACTTC. Protein sequence: CASSLGAGGGYEQYF. Combining the CDR3 with reference TRBV28 and TRBJ2-7 gives the whole variable domain DVKVTQSSRYLVKRTGEKVFLECVQDMDHENMFWYRQDPGLGLRLIYFSYDVKMKEKGDIPEGYSVSREKKERFSLILESASTNQTSMYLCASSLGAGGGYEQYFGPGTRLTVT.

This clonotype has at least ten counts. The J gene is TRBJ1-5, the V gene TRBV6-5; 7 bases are a match to TRBD1. From germline, CDR1 is MNHEY and CDR2 SVGAGI. This CDR3 contains 17 residues. V was pared by 2 bases and J by 5 bases, with 12 bases of the junction left unmatched. The CDR3 is CASSYGNIGQDYQPQHF. In nucleotides, the CDR3 is TGTGCCAGCAGTTACGGAAATATCGGACAGGATTATCAGCCCCAGCATTTT.

This clonotype appeared a few times. This sequence joins TRBV5-1 and TRBJ2-1; 7 bases are a match to TRBD2. The CDR3 sequence is 16 residues long. The trim removed 6 bases at V and 0 bases at J, leaving 9 bases unmatched. Looked up from germline, CDR1 is SGHRS and CDR2 is YFSETQ. CDR3 loop: CASTPGGGGSYNEQFF. The CDR3 DNA sequence: TGCGCCAGCACCCCGGGCGGCGGGGGCTCCTACAATGAGCAGTTCTTC.

This clonotype was seen repeatedly, ten times or more. This chain uses TRBV7-9 with TRBJ2-1; no clear D. This CDR3 region has 14 residues. Germline V lookup: CDR1 SEHNR, CDR2 FQNEAQ (reference sequence). The V end lost 5 bases, the J end lost 8 bases, and 16 bases lay between the germline ends. For the CDR3, the DNA is TGTGCCAGCAGCGACACTGACCTCGTACATGAGCAGTTCTTC. Its protein product is CASSDTDLVHEQFF.

V usage is TRBV3-1 and J usage is TRBJ1-2, with D unresolved. The germline gives CDR1 LGHDT, CDR2 YNNKEL (reference sequence). This CDR3 comprises 16 residues. Trimming left V 2 bases short and J 4 bases short, with 17 bases between. DNA of the CDR3: TGTGCCAGCAGCCAAAATAATGATGGGGAAATCTATGGCTACACCTTC. Amino acids: CASSQNNDGEIYGYTF.

The V call is TRBV4-2, the J call TRBJ2-7; 9 bases are shared with TRBD1. This CDR3 is 15 amino acids long. CDR1 and CDR2 from the germline V gene are LGHNA and YNFKEQ. Trimming at V came to 7 bases and at J to 2 bases, leaving 9 bases not matched to a gene. The CDR3: CASTQGTGIAYEQYF. The CDR3, as DNA: TGTGCCAGCACTCAGGGGACAGGGATAGCCTACGAGCAGTACTTC.

Only a few counts were recorded for this clonotype. The chain links TRBV5-6 to TRBJ1-1, with 8 bases fitting TRBD1. The CDR3 extends over 14 amino acids. The germline V gene has CDR1 SGHDT and CDR2 YYEEEE. Trimming took 6 bases from V and 7 from J; bases not matched to a gene: 11. DNA for the CDR3: TGTGCCAGCAAGAGGGTCAGGGGGCTCGGTGAAGCTTTCTTT. Translation gives CASKRVRGLGEAFF.

This clonotype was picked up many times. This chain connects TRBV19 to TRBJ2-1, with a weak D call TRBD2 (6 bases). The germline CDR1 and CDR2 sequences are LNHDA and SQIVND (reference sequence). This CDR3 spans 13 amino acids. V was cut by 4 bases and J by 3 bases, with 7 bases left in between. CDR3 sequence: CASSRGVYNEQFF. DNA for the CDR3: TGTGCCAGTAGTAGGGGGGTCTACAATGAGCAGTTCTTC.

The chain is built from TRBV11-2 and TRBJ2-5; D is undetermined. The CDR3 has 13 residues. The germline gives CDR1 SGHAT, CDR2 FQNNGV. V lost 6 bases to trimming and J lost 5 bases, with 13 bases between them. This CDR3 reads CASSSNSGETQYF. The CDR3 DNA is TGTGCCAGCAGTTCCAACAGTGGGGAGACCCAGTACTTC.

V is TRBV12-3 or TRBV12-4 and J is TRBJ2-7, with TRBD2 matching 7 bases. There are 16 residues in the CDR3. V lost 2 bases to trimming and J lost 5 bases; unmatched junction nucleotides: 12. CDR3 protein: CASSLSLQREGHEQYF. DNA of the CDR3: TGTGCCAGCAGTTTAAGTCTCCAGCGGGAAGGTCACGAGCAGTACTTC.

This clonotype was seen repeatedly, ten times or more. The rearrangement links TRBV3-1 to TRBJ2-7; D is possibly TRBD2 (5 bases). Trimming stripped 2 bases from V and 4 bases from J, with 9 bases between. The CDR3 sequence is 13 residues long. Germline V lookup: CDR1 LGHDT, CDR2 YNNKEL (reference sequence). The CDR3 DNA sequence: TGTGCCAGCAGCCAAACTTCGGGGTACGAGCAGTACTTC. It encodes CASSQTSGYEQYF.

This clonotype was counted ten times or more. The V and J genes are TRBV15 and TRBJ2-4, with 9 positions matching TRBD2. The CDR3 totals 16 residues. Germline V CDR1 and CDR2: LNHNV, YYDKDF (reference sequence). After removal of 3 bases from V and 7 bases from J, the junction contained 10 bases not matched to a gene. The CDR3: CATSSSLAGTRNIQYF. DNA of the CDR3: TGTGCCACCAGCAGCTCTCTAGCGGGGACCAGGAACATTCAGTACTTC.

The chain couples TRBV20-1 to TRBJ1-2; D gene unclear. The V gene's germline CDR1 is DFQATT and CDR2 SNEGSKA (reference sequence). Trimming left V 6 bases short and J 8 bases short, with 10 bases between. The CDR3 totals 10 residues. CDR3 amino acids: CSAQEGGYTF. CDR3 nucleotides: TGCAGTGCCCAGGAAGGGGGCTACACCTTC.

Many counts were recorded for this clonotype. The chain couples TRBV7-9 to TRBJ2-7; D possibly corresponds to TRBD1 (6 bases). V lost 4 bases, J lost 2 bases, and 15 bases lay in between. The CDR3 runs 15 residues. Germline V gene data show CDR1 as SEHNR and CDR2 as FQNEAQ (reference sequence). The CDR3 sequence is CASSSLGGSAYEQYF. CDR3 in DNA: TGTGCCAGCAGCTCCCTAGGGGGTAGTGCCTACGAGCAGTACTTC.

This clonotype showed up many times. The chain carries TRBV20-1 and TRBJ2-3, with D unclear. Trimming removed 3 bases at V and 3 bases at J, with 16 bases between. CDR1 and CDR2 (germline): DFQATT, SNEGSKA (reference sequence). This CDR3 comprises 15 residues. CDR3 in amino acids: CSASPPRWETDTQYF. CDR3 DNA sequence: TGCAGTGCTAGCCCTCCACGCTGGGAAACAGATACGCAGTATTTT.

Many counts were recorded for this clonotype. The chain is built from TRBV20-1 and TRBJ2-3; 7 bases line up with TRBD2. The V and J ends lost 6 bases and 1 base, in that order; junction bases with no gene match: 13. Per germline, CDR1 DFQATT and CDR2 SNEGSKA (reference sequence). The CDR3 consists of 16 residues. The CDR3 protein is CSAESGEAGGTDTQYF. CDR3 nucleotide sequence: TGCAGTGCCGAAAGCGGGGAGGCCGGTGGCACAGATACGCAGTATTTT.

The table lists this clonotype with many counts. The rearrangement uses TRBV3-1 and TRBJ2-5; the match to TRBD2 covers 7 bases. Looked up from germline, CDR1 is LGHDT and CDR2 is YNNKEL (reference sequence). The ends lost 4 bases at V and 7 bases at J; junction bases unmatched: 9. The CDR3 sequence is 14 residues long. CDR3 nucleotide sequence: TGTGCCAGCAGCCCCGAGTACTCGGGGGGGACCCAGTACTTC. Encoded protein: CASSPEYSGGTQYF.